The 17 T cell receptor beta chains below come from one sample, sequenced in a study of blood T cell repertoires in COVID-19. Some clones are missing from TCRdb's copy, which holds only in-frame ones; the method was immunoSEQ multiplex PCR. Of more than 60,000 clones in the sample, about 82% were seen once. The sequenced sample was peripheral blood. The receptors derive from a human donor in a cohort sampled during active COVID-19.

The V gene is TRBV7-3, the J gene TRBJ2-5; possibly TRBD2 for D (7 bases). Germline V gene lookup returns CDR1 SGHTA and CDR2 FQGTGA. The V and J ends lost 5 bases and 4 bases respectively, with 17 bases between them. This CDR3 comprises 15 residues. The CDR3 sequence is CASSPRGGAGETQYF. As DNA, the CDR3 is TGTGCCAGCAGCCCTAGGGGGGGGGCCGGAGAGACCCAGTACTTC.

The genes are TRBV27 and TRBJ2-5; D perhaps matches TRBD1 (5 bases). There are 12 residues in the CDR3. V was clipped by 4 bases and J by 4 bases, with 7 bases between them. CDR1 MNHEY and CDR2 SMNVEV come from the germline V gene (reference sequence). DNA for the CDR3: TGTGCCAGCAGTTCTAGGGGAGAGACCCAGTACTTC. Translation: CASSSRGETQYF.

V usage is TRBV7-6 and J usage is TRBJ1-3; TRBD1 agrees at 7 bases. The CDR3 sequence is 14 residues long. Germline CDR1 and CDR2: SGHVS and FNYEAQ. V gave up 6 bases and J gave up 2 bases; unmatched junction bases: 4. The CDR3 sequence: CASSRGLAGNTIYF. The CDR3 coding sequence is TGTGCCAGCAGTAGGGGGCTTGCTGGAAACACCATATATTTT.

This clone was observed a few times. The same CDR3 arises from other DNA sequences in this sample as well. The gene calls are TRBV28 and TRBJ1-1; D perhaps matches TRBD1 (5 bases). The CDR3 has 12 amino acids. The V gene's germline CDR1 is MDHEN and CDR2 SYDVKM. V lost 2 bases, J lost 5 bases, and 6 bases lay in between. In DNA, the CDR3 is TGTGCCAGCAGTTTAAGGGGAACTGAAGCTTTCTTT. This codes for CASSLRGTEAFF.

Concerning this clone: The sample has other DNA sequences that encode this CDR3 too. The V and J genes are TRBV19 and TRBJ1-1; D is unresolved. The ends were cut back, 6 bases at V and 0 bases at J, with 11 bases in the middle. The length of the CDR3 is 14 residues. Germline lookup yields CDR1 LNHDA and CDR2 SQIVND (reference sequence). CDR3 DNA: TGTGCCAGTAGCCGACGGGAGATGAACACTGAAGCTTTCTTT. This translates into CASSRREMNTEAFF.

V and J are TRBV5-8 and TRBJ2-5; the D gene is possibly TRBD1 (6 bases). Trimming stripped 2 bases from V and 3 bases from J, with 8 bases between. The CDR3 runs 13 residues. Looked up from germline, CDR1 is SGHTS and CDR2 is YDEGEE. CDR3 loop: CASSFAGEETQYF. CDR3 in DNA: TGTGCCAGCAGCTTTGCAGGGGAAGAGACCCAGTACTTC.

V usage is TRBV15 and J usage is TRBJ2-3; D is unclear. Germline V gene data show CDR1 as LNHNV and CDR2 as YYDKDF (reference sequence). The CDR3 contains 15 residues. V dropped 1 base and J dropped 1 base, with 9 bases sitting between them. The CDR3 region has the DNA TGTGCCACCAGCAGAGGCGGTGATGGCACAGATACGCAGTATTTT. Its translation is CATSRGGDGTDTQYF.

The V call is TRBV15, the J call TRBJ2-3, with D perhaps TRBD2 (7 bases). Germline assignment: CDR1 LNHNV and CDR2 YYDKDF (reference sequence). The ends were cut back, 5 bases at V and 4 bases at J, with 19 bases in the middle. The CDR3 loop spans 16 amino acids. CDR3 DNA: TGTGCCACCAGCCCTCGGGGGGCAGGGCAGGCAGATACGCAGTATTTT. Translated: CATSPRGAGQADTQYF.

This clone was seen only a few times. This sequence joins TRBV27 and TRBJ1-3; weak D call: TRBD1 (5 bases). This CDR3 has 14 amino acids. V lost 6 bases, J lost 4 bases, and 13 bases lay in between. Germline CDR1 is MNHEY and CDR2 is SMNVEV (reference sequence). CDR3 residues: CASRGGTSGNTIYF. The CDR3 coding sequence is TGTGCCAGCAGGGGGGGAACCTCCGGAAACACCATATATTTT.

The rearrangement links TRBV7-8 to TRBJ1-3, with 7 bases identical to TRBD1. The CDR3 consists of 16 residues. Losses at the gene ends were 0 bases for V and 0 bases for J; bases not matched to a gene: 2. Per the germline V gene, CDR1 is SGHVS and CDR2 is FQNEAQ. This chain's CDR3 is CASSLAGTVSGNTIYF. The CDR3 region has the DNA TGTGCCAGCAGCTTAGCTGGGACAGTCTCTGGAAACACCATATATTTT.

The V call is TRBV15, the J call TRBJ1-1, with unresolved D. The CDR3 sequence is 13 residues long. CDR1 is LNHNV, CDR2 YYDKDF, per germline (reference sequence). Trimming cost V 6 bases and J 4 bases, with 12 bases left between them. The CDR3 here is CATRTSAGTEAFF. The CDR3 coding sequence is TGTGCCACCAGGACTAGCGCCGGCACTGAAGCTTTCTTT.

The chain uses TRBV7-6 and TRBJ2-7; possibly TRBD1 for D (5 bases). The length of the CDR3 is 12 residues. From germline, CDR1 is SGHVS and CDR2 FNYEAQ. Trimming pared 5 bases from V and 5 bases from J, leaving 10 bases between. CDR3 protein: CASSDGRDEQYF. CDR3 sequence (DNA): TGTGCCAGCAGCGACGGCAGGGACGAGCAGTACTTC.

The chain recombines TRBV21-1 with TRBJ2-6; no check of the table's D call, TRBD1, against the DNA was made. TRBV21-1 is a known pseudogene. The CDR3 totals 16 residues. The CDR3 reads CASSNGGDSGANVLTF. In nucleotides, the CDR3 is TGTGCCAGCAGCAATGGGGGCGACTCTGGGGCCAACGTCCTGACTTTC.

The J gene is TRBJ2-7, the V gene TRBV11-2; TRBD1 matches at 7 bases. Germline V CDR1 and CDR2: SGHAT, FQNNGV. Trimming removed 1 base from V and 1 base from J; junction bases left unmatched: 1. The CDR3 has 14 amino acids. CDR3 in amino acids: CASSLVTGSYEQYF. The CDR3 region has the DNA TGTGCCAGCAGCTTAGTGACAGGGTCCTACGAGCAGTACTTC.

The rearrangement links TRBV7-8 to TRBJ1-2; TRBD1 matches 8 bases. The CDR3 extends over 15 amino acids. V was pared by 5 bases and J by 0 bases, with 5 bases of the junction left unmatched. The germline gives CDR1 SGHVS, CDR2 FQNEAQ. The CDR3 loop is CASSPRQGPNYGYTF. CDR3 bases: TGTGCCAGCAGCCCTCGACAGGGGCCTAACTATGGCTACACCTTC.

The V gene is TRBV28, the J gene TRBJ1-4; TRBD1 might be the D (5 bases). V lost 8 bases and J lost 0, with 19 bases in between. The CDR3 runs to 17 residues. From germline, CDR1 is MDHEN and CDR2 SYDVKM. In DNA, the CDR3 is TGTGCCAGCCAGAAGGGGCGGAGGGCCGCAACTAATGAAAAACTGTTTTTT. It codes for CASQKGRRAATNEKLFF.

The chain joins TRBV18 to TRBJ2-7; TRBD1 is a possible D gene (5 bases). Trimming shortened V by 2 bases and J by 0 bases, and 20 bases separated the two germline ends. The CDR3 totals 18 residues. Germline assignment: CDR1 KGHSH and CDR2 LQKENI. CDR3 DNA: TGTGCCAGCTCACCATCCCCCTCAACAGGCCCCCGCTCCTACGAGCAGTACTTC. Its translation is CASSPSPSTGPRSYEQYF.